The T cell receptor beta chain under discussion was sequenced for a study of blood T cell repertoires in COVID-19. Living in about two dozen US areas, the participants were between 18 and 89 years of age. V was trimmed by 7 bases and J by 10 bases, leaving 13 bases between them. Per germline, CDR1 LNHDA and CDR2 SQIVND (reference sequence). The CDR3 length is 12 residues. Generated by immunoSEQ multiplex PCR, the TCRdb table keeps only in-frame clones and is missing some. In the table there are hundreds of thousands of clones, roughly 90% of which are singletons. Sequenced: PBMCs or T cells enriched from blood (not recorded which). This TCR derives from a woman in her twenties or thirties who had recovered from COVID-19. V and J are TRBV19 and TRBJ1-4; D is possibly TRBD1 (6 bases). The CDR3: CASMQGRGKLFF. The CDR3 region has the DNA TGTGCCAGTATGCAGGGGAGGGGAAAACTGTTTTTT.